This TCR beta chain was recovered during a study of blood T cell repertoires in COVID-19. On the study more broadly: COVID-19 samples, acute and convalescent, were from the United States, Italy and Spain. PBMCs, B-cell-depleted T cells, or T cells provided the cDNA or gDNA that made up the material.

Here immunoSEQ multiplex PCR was the method, and the copy in TCRdb shows in-frame clones only, minus some. Of some 99,000 clones in the sample, 85% to 90% were seen once. In germline, CDR1 is SNHLY, CDR2 FYNNEI. The CDR3 runs to 13 residues. Trimming removed 8 bases at V and 7 bases at J, with 14 bases between. Seattle's cohort entered during active infection and was followed longitudinally. Sequences were obtained from peripheral blood. The sequence was collected from a human donor with COVID-19, enrolled during active disease. The donor label of this sample is uncertain. The chain is built from TRBV2 and TRBJ1-4, with D hard to call. The CDR3, as DNA: TGTGCCAGCGGGAGGGATTACGGTGAAAAACTGTTTTTT. Protein product: CASGRDYGEKLFF. The full variable domain, with the rest looked up from reference TRBV2 and TRBJ1-4, is EPEVTQTPSHQVTQMGQEVILRCVPISNHLYFYWYRQILGQKVEFLVSFYNNEISEKSEIFDDQFSVERPDGSNFTLKIRSTKLEDSAMYFCASGRDYGEKLFFGSGTQLSVL.